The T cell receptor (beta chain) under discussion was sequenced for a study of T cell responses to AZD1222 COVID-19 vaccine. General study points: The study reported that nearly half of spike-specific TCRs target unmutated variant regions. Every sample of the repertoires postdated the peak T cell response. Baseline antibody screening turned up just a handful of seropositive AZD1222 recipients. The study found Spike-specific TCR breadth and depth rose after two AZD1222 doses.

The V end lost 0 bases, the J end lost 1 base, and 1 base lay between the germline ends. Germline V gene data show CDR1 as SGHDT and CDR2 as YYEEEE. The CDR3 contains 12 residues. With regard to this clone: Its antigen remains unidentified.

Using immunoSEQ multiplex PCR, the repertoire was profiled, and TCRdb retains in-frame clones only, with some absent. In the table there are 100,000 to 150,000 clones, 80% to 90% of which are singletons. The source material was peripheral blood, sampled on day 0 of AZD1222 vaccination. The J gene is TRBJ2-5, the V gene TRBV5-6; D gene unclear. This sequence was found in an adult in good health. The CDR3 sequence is CASSLVQETQYF. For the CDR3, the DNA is TGTGCCAGCAGCTTGGTCCAAGAGACCCAGTACTTC.